The 9 T cell receptor beta chains below all came from one sample that was sequenced in a study of T-cell memory formation after mild COVID-19. TCRdb redid the calling of the 5' RACE reads with MiXCR, one entry per CDR3 protein. Of under 600,000 distinct CDR3 sequences listed, less than 25% are singletons. The sample taken for sequencing was PBMCs or a T cell subset sorted from them (not recorded which). Every receptor here comes from an adult woman who had mild COVID-19 (a few samples of this study predate the infection). Cell type and time point are not known.

This clonotype was picked up a small number of times. DNA for the CDR3: TGTGCCAGCAGCTTCGTCCTCTCTGGGGCCAACGTCCTGACTTTC. This gives the protein CASSFVLSGANVLTF. The chain carries TRBV7-9 and TRBJ2-6; no definite D call. This CDR3 has 15 residues. The ends were cut back, 3 bases at V and 0 bases at J, with 6 bases in the middle. Germline CDR1 reads SEHNR; CDR2 reads FQNEAQ (reference sequence). Complete variable domain (other parts from reference TRBV7-9 and TRBJ2-6): DTGVSQNPRHKITKRGQNVTFRCDPISEHNRLYWYRQTLGQGPEFLTYFQNEAQLEKSRLLSDRFSAERPKGSFSTLEIQRTEQGDSAMYLCASSFVLSGANVLTFGAGSRLTVL.

Points on this clonotype: One end of the junction is discordant with germline, which a read error may explain. The CDR3, as DNA: TGCGCCAGCAGCTTTGAGGGGAACCCCGGGGAGCTGTTTTTT. Amino acid sequence: CASSFEGNPGELFF. The rearrangement uses TRBV5-1 and TRBJ2-2; D may match TRBD1 or TRBD2 (5 bases each). This CDR3 spans 14 amino acids. In germline, CDR1 is SGHRS, CDR2 YFSETQ. Drawing the rest from reference TRBV5-1 and TRBJ2-2, the complete variable domain is KAGVTQTPRYLIKTRGQQVTLSCSPISGHRSVSWYQQTPGQGLQFLFEYFSETQRNKGNFPGRFSGRQFSNSRSEMNVSTLELGDSALYLCASSFEGNPGELFFGEGSRLTVL.

In its sample, this clonotype was seen a few times. The chain carries TRBV10-3 and TRBJ1-3, with 8 bases identical to TRBD1. Germline values: CDR1 ENHRY, CDR2 SYGVKD. Losses at the gene ends were 11 bases for V and 0 bases for J; bases not matched to a gene: 12. This CDR3 is built from 16 residues. CDR3 coding DNA: TGTGCCCTTCGCCGGATCAGGGGGCACTCTGGAAACACCATATATTTT. It is translated as CALRRIRGHSGNTIYF.

The chain employs TRBV7-9 and TRBJ1-4; a weak D match, TRBD1 (6 bases). Germline V lookup: CDR1 SEHNR, CDR2 FQNEAQ (reference sequence). Trimming shortened V by 7 bases and J by 7 bases, and 19 bases separated the two germline ends. CDR3 length: 15 amino acids. CDR3 sequence (DNA): TGTGCCAGCAACAATAAACAGGGCTTTAGTGAAAAACTGTTTTTT. This gives the protein CASNNKQGFSEKLFF.

This clonotype showed up just a few times. The J gene is TRBJ2-7, the V gene TRBV19; 9 positions match TRBD2. After removal of 3 bases from V and 4 bases from J, the junction contained 1 base not matched to a gene. Germline V lookup: CDR1 LNHDA, CDR2 SQIVND (reference sequence). This CDR3 contains 13 residues. The CDR3 coding sequence is TGTGCCAGTAGTATTAGCGGGAGATACGAGCAGTACTTC. Protein sequence: CASSISGRYEQYF.

In its sample, this clonotype was seen a few times. The CDR3 protein is CSARTGRTDTQYF. As DNA, the CDR3 is TGCAGTGCTAGGACAGGGAGGACAGATACGCAGTATTTT. This chain links TRBV20-1 with TRBJ2-3; D might be TRBD1 (7 bases). The CDR3 has 13 residues. V lost 3 bases, J lost 3 bases, and 10 bases lay in between. The germline V gene has CDR1 DFQATT and CDR2 SNEGSKA (reference sequence).

The chain recombines TRBV6-6 with TRBJ1-1; 7 bases agree with TRBD1. Germline assignment: CDR1 MNHNY and CDR2 SVGAGI (reference sequence). The junction had 5 bases not matched to a gene; V was cut back by 5 bases and J by 5 bases. The CDR3 has 13 residues. CDR3 in amino acids: CASSISQGTEAFF. CDR3 coding DNA: TGTGCCAGCAGTATCTCACAGGGGACTGAAGCTTTCTTT.

The rearrangement links TRBV24-1 to TRBJ2-3; no definite D call. The CDR3 is 14 residues long. V gave up 4 bases and J gave up 2 bases, with 9 bases separating them. Germline CDR1 KGHDR, CDR2 SFDVKD. CDR3 protein: CATSDHVNTDTQYF. The CDR3 bases are TGTGCCACCAGTGACCATGTCAACACAGATACGCAGTATTTT.

This clonotype was seen at least ten times. V usage is TRBV5-1 and J usage is TRBJ2-1; TRBD2 matches at 12 bases. This CDR3 is 14 amino acids long. Germline V gene sequence: CDR1 SGHRS, CDR2 YFSETQ. Germline trimming cut 1 base from V and 10 bases from J; bases unmatched to any gene: 3. The CDR3 reads CASSLWLAGGEQFF. The CDR3 coding sequence is TGCGCCAGCAGCTTGTGGCTAGCGGGAGGGGAGCAGTTCTTC. The entire variable domain, with the rest obtained from reference TRBV5-1 and TRBJ2-1, is as follows: KAGVTQTPRYLIKTRGQQVTLSCSPISGHRSVSWYQQTPGQGLQFLFEYFSETQRNKGNFPGRFSGRQFSNSRSEMNVSTLELGDSALYLCASSLWLAGGEQFFGPGTRLTVL.